Listed below are T cell receptor beta chains from one sample, sequenced in a study of glioma-infiltrating T cells after dendritic cell vaccination. Profiled with immunoSEQ multiplex PCR; TCRdb holds only in-frame clones, not every one. Among 93,000 or so clones listed, roughly 76% were seen once. The sample was blood, taken before dendritic cell vaccination. These receptors all come from a human donor with glioblastoma. Each CDR3 is given with its conserved first and last residue. The D gene is left open where the match is weak. Only some rows state a clone size, as once, few, many or a class for expanded clones.

j_call: TRBJ1-2
clone_size: -
d_call: -
v_call: TRBV30
cdr3_length: 16
cdr3_nt: TGTGCCTGGAGTGTAAACTCACGGGGGTTGGGCTATGGCTACACCTTC
cdr3_aa: CAWSVNSRGLGYGYTF

j_call: TRBJ1-2
clone_size: few
d_call: -
v_call: TRBV7-9
cdr3_length: 15
cdr3_nt: TGTGCCAGCAGCCCTGCCGGGGTGGGGAGCTATGGCTACACCTTC
cdr3_aa: CASSPAGVGSYGYTF

j_call: TRBJ1-3
clone_size: -
d_call: -
v_call: TRBV6-5
cdr3_length: 15
cdr3_nt: TGTGCCAGCACCAGGACAATTCGCTCTGGAAACACCATATATTTT
cdr3_aa: CASTRTIRSGNTIYF

j_call: TRBJ1-2
clone_size: once
d_call: -
v_call: TRBV4-1
cdr3_length: 14
cdr3_nt: TGCGCCAGCAGCCGGGCCCCTTTGGGAGGTGGCTACACCTTC
cdr3_aa: CASSRAPLGGGYTF

j_call: TRBJ2-7
clone_size: many
d_call: -
v_call: TRBV28
cdr3_length: 14
cdr3_nt: TGTGCCAGCAGTTTAGGCGGGTTCAGGGGTGAGCAGTACTTC
cdr3_aa: CASSLGGFRGEQYF

j_call: TRBJ1-4
clone_size: -
d_call: -
v_call: TRBV6-6
cdr3_length: 15
cdr3_nt: TGTGCCAGCAGTTACTCTCGGGCAACTAATGAAAAACTGTTTTTT
cdr3_aa: CASSYSRATNEKLFF

j_call: TRBJ1-5
clone_size: -
d_call: -
v_call: TRBV6-5
cdr3_length: 15
cdr3_nt: TGTGCCAGCAGTTACCGGGGGGCCAGCAATCAGCCCCAGCATTTT
cdr3_aa: CASSYRGASNQPQHF

j_call: TRBJ1-5
clone_size: -
d_call: TRBD1
v_call: TRBV6-4
cdr3_length: 13
cdr3_nt: TGTGCCAGCAGTGAACAGGGGAATCAGCCCCAGCATTTT
cdr3_aa: CASSEQGNQPQHF

j_call: TRBJ2-3
clone_size: -
d_call: -
v_call: TRBV1
cdr3_length: 15
cdr3_nt: TGCACCAGCAGCCTTTCGGGAGTTAGCACAGATACGCAGTATTTT
cdr3_aa: CTSSLSGVSTDTQYF

j_call: TRBJ2-1
clone_size: -
d_call: -
v_call: TRBV5-4
cdr3_length: 17
cdr3_nt: TGTGCCAGCAGCTACGGACTGTCTCCAAGCTCCTACAATGAGCAGTTCTTC
cdr3_aa: CASSYGLSPSSYNEQFF

j_call: TRBJ1-2
clone_size: -
d_call: TRBD1
v_call: TRBV18
cdr3_length: 14
cdr3_nt: TGTGCCAGCTCACAAGACAGGGGCTGGGATGGCTACACCTTC
cdr3_aa: CASSQDRGWDGYTF

j_call: TRBJ2-3
clone_size: once
d_call: -
v_call: TRBV27
cdr3_length: 13
cdr3_nt: TGTGCCAGCTGGGCAGGAAACACAGATACGCAGTATTTT
cdr3_aa: CASWAGNTDTQYF

j_call: TRBJ2-7
clone_size: -
d_call: -
v_call: TRBV19
cdr3_length: 14
cdr3_nt: TGTGCCAGTAGTATAGGTACAGGGTCCTACGAGCAGTACTTC
cdr3_aa: CASSIGTGSYEQYF

j_call: TRBJ2-1
clone_size: -
d_call: -
v_call: TRBV14
cdr3_length: 17
cdr3_nt: TGTGCCAGCACCCAAACCGTATTGCGCGGGGATTACAATGAGCAGTTCTTC
cdr3_aa: CASTQTVLRGDYNEQFF

j_call: TRBJ2-2
clone_size: -
d_call: -
v_call: TRBV4-1
cdr3_length: 16
cdr3_nt: TGCGCCAGCAGCCAAGAGAGGCGGATTAACACCGGGGAGCTGTTTTTT
cdr3_aa: CASSQERRINTGELFF

j_call: TRBJ2-7
clone_size: -
d_call: -
v_call: TRBV2
cdr3_length: 15
cdr3_nt: TGTGCCAGCACAAGAACGGACAGAGGATCCTACGAGCAGTACTTC
cdr3_aa: CASTRTDRGSYEQYF

j_call: TRBJ1-2
clone_size: -
d_call: -
v_call: TRBV7-9
cdr3_length: 14
cdr3_nt: TGTGCCAGCAGCGCCTCCGGGACTGCCTTCGGCTACACCTTC
cdr3_aa: CASSASGTAFGYTF

j_call: TRBJ2-5
clone_size: -
d_call: -
v_call: TRBV7-9
cdr3_length: 13
cdr3_nt: TGTGCCAGCAGCTGGAGGGATCGAGAGACCCAGTACTTC
cdr3_aa: CASSWRDRETQYF

j_call: TRBJ2-1
clone_size: -
d_call: TRBD1
v_call: TRBV11-3
cdr3_length: 13
cdr3_nt: TGTGCCAGCAGCATCGGACAGGGCGATGAGCAGTTCTTC
cdr3_aa: CASSIGQGDEQFF

j_call: TRBJ1-4
clone_size: once
d_call: TRBD1
v_call: TRBV4-1
cdr3_length: 16
cdr3_nt: TGCGCCAGCAGCCGCCTGACAGGGTTCCCTAATGAAAAACTGTTTTTT
cdr3_aa: CASSRLTGFPNEKLFF

j_call: TRBJ2-1
clone_size: -
d_call: TRBD2
v_call: TRBV4-3
cdr3_length: 13
cdr3_nt: TGCGCCAGCAGCCCGGGACTAGAGGTCGCGCAGTTCTTC
cdr3_aa: CASSPGLEVAQFF

j_call: TRBJ1-2
clone_size: -
d_call: TRBD1
v_call: TRBV12-5
cdr3_length: 14
cdr3_nt: TGTGCTAGTGGTTTGGCCGGGACAGGGTTTCTCTACACCTTC
cdr3_aa: CASGLAGTGFLYTF

j_call: TRBJ1-4
clone_size: -
d_call: TRBD1
v_call: TRBV5-1
cdr3_length: 15
cdr3_nt: TGCGCCAGCAGCGGGGGGACAGCTGCTAATGAAAAACTGTTTTTT
cdr3_aa: CASSGGTAANEKLFF

j_call: TRBJ2-7
clone_size: -
d_call: -
v_call: TRBV5-1
cdr3_length: 13
cdr3_nt: TGCGCCAGCAGCTTAACAGGGGAGGACGAGCAGTACTTC
cdr3_aa: CASSLTGEDEQYF

j_call: TRBJ2-5
clone_size: -
d_call: -
v_call: TRBV10-3
cdr3_length: 14
cdr3_nt: TGTGCCATCAGTGAGACGGGGTACCAAGAGACCCAGTACTTC
cdr3_aa: CAISETGYQETQYF

j_call: TRBJ1-4
clone_size: -
d_call: -
v_call: TRBV7-9
cdr3_length: 13
cdr3_nt: TGTGCCAGCAGCTTATGGGGCAACGAAAAACTGTTTTTT
cdr3_aa: CASSLWGNEKLFF

j_call: TRBJ2-5
clone_size: -
d_call: TRBD2
v_call: TRBV14
cdr3_length: 18
cdr3_nt: TGTGCCAGCAGGCCGAGTAGCGGGGTGGGGTCGTCTGAAGAGACCCAGTACTTC
cdr3_aa: CASRPSSGVGSSEETQYF

j_call: TRBJ1-5
clone_size: -
d_call: -
v_call: TRBV4-1
cdr3_length: 15
cdr3_nt: TGCGCCAGCAGCCAAGATGTCCAGGTCAATCAGCCCCAGCACTTT
cdr3_aa: CASSQDVQVNQPQHF

j_call: TRBJ1-1
clone_size: -
d_call: TRBD1
v_call: TRBV5-6
cdr3_length: 15
cdr3_nt: TGTGCCAGCAGCTTATTTGCCGGGACAGGGCGTGAAGCTTTCTTT
cdr3_aa: CASSLFAGTGREAFF

j_call: TRBJ2-6
clone_size: -
d_call: -
v_call: TRBV19
cdr3_length: 16
cdr3_nt: TGTGCCAGTAGTTCAGGGCAGGGCGCTGGGGCCAACGTCCTGACTTTC
cdr3_aa: CASSSGQGAGANVLTF

j_call: TRBJ2-1
clone_size: -
d_call: TRBD1
v_call: TRBV9
cdr3_length: 18
cdr3_nt: TGTGCCAGCAGCGTAGAGTTGGGAGGGACAGGGGTGGGGAATGAGCAGTTCTTC
cdr3_aa: CASSVELGGTGVGNEQFF

j_call: TRBJ2-5
clone_size: -
d_call: TRBD2
v_call: TRBV2
cdr3_length: 17
cdr3_nt: TGTGCCAGCATCCCAGGGACTAGCGGGGGGGCGTGGGAGACCCAGTACTTC
cdr3_aa: CASIPGTSGGAWETQYF

j_call: TRBJ2-1
clone_size: -
d_call: TRBD2
v_call: TRBV7-6
cdr3_length: 13
cdr3_nt: TGTGCCAGCGGGACTAGCGTTTACAATGAGCAGTTCTTC
cdr3_aa: CASGTSVYNEQFF

j_call: TRBJ2-7
clone_size: -
d_call: -
v_call: TRBV12-5
cdr3_length: 12
cdr3_nt: TGTGCTAGTGGCCTATACGGGTACGAGCAGTACTTC
cdr3_aa: CASGLYGYEQYF

j_call: TRBJ1-3
clone_size: -
d_call: -
v_call: TRBV7-8
cdr3_length: 16
cdr3_nt: TGTGCCAGCAGCTCCCCCCTTTTTCCCTTAGGAAACACCATATATTTT
cdr3_aa: CASSSPLFPLGNTIYF

j_call: TRBJ1-5
clone_size: -
d_call: TRBD1
v_call: TRBV9
cdr3_length: 18
cdr3_nt: TGTGCCATCCTTCGCCGGGACAGGGGGCAAAAGAGCAATCAGCCCCAGCATTTT
cdr3_aa: CAILRRDRGQKSNQPQHF

j_call: TRBJ1-2
clone_size: few
d_call: -
v_call: TRBV5-1
cdr3_length: 13
cdr3_nt: TGCGCCAGCAGCTTGTTACAGGACTATGGCTACACCTTC
cdr3_aa: CASSLLQDYGYTF

j_call: TRBJ1-6
clone_size: -
d_call: -
v_call: TRBV5-4
cdr3_length: 15
cdr3_nt: TGTGCCAGCAGCCCGCTTTCAGGGTTCGGTTCACCCCTCCACTTT
cdr3_aa: CASSPLSGFGSPLHF

j_call: TRBJ2-1
clone_size: few
d_call: TRBD2
v_call: TRBV10-3
cdr3_length: 15
cdr3_nt: TGTGCCATCAGTCTAGCGGGGGCCTCTGGGAATGAGCAGTTCTTC
cdr3_aa: CAISLAGASGNEQFF

j_call: TRBJ2-5
clone_size: -
d_call: TRBD2
v_call: TRBV5-6
cdr3_length: 14
cdr3_nt: TGTGCCAGCTCTAGCGGGGGGGCCAGAGAGACCCAGTACTTC
cdr3_aa: CASSSGGARETQYF

j_call: TRBJ1-1
clone_size: few
d_call: TRBD1
v_call: TRBV7-3
cdr3_length: 15
cdr3_nt: TGTGCCAGCAGCGAAAATGGACAGGGTAACACTGAAGCTTTCTTT
cdr3_aa: CASSENGQGNTEAFF

j_call: TRBJ2-2
clone_size: -
d_call: -
v_call: TRBV10-2
cdr3_length: 15
cdr3_nt: TGCGCCAGCAGTGGGGGACTTACGAACACCGGGGAGCTGTTTTTT
cdr3_aa: CASSGGLTNTGELFF

j_call: TRBJ2-2
clone_size: -
d_call: TRBD1
v_call: TRBV18
cdr3_length: 18
cdr3_nt: TGTGCCAGCTCACGATACCTAGCCGGGACAGGGGTCACCGGGGAGCTGTTTTTT
cdr3_aa: CASSRYLAGTGVTGELFF

j_call: TRBJ2-1
clone_size: -
d_call: -
v_call: TRBV2
cdr3_length: 15
cdr3_nt: TGTGCCAGCAGTCCCAGCCGGGCCCGGGGGAATGAGCAGTTCTTC
cdr3_aa: CASSPSRARGNEQFF

j_call: TRBJ2-2
clone_size: -
d_call: -
v_call: TRBV7-9
cdr3_length: 13
cdr3_nt: TGTGCCAGCAGCCTTCTCAACACCGGGGAGCTGTTTTTT
cdr3_aa: CASSLLNTGELFF

j_call: TRBJ2-7
clone_size: -
d_call: TRBD2
v_call: TRBV6-5
cdr3_length: 15
cdr3_nt: TGTGCCTGCTTGGCGGGACTAGCGGGGGCCGGCGAGCAGTACTTC
cdr3_aa: CACLAGLAGAGEQYF

j_call: TRBJ2-3
clone_size: -
d_call: TRBD2
v_call: TRBV9
cdr3_length: 15
cdr3_nt: TGTGCCAGCAGGCCCGAGGGAGGGCTCACAGATACGCAGTATTTT
cdr3_aa: CASRPEGGLTDTQYF

j_call: TRBJ2-1
clone_size: -
d_call: -
v_call: TRBV12-5
cdr3_length: 15
cdr3_nt: TGTGCTAGTGGTTTGAAGTCAGTAACCCTCCATGAGCAGTTCTTC
cdr3_aa: CASGLKSVTLHEQFF

j_call: TRBJ1-2
clone_size: -
d_call: -
v_call: TRBV6-1
cdr3_length: 12
cdr3_nt: TGTGCCAGCAGTGAGAGGGACTATGGCTACACCTTC
cdr3_aa: CASSERDYGYTF

j_call: TRBJ2-1
clone_size: -
d_call: TRBD2
v_call: TRBV5-4
cdr3_length: 14
cdr3_nt: TGTGCCACCACGCCGGGACTAGCGGGGGGTGAGCAGTTCTTC
cdr3_aa: CATTPGLAGGEQFF

j_call: TRBJ2-6
clone_size: -
d_call: TRBD1
v_call: TRBV30
cdr3_length: 17
cdr3_nt: TGTGCCTGGGGACAGGGGGCGGCCTGGACTGGGGCCAACGTCCTGACTTTC
cdr3_aa: CAWGQGAAWTGANVLTF

j_call: TRBJ2-7
clone_size: -
d_call: -
v_call: TRBV18
cdr3_length: 14
cdr3_nt: TGTGCCAGCTCACCGGGGTCGGGAGACTCCGAGCAGTACTTC
cdr3_aa: CASSPGSGDSEQYF

j_call: TRBJ2-7
clone_size: -
d_call: TRBD1
v_call: TRBV30
cdr3_length: 13
cdr3_nt: TGTGCCTGGAAGACAGGGGTCGCCTACGAGCAGTACTTC
cdr3_aa: CAWKTGVAYEQYF

j_call: TRBJ1-2
clone_size: few
d_call: -
v_call: TRBV27
cdr3_length: 15
cdr3_nt: TGTGCCAGCAGTTTATCAGCCGGGACTACCGGTGGCTACACCTTC
cdr3_aa: CASSLSAGTTGGYTF

j_call: TRBJ2-7
clone_size: -
d_call: -
v_call: TRBV19
cdr3_length: 15
cdr3_nt: TGTGCCAGTAGTATGATGGGACAATACTCCTACGAGCAGTACTTC
cdr3_aa: CASSMMGQYSYEQYF